This TCR beta chain stems from a study of blood T cell dynamics during melanoma immunotherapy. The table came from immunoSEQ multiplex PCR; TCRdb's copy has only in-frame clones and leaves some out. This table has 15,000 to 20,000 clones, approximately 89% appearing once. Trimming cost V 4 bases and J 9 bases; bases outside gene matches: 13. Germline loops: CDR1 SGHRS, CDR2 YFSETQ. The CDR3 has 15 residues. The time point was: pre-treatment baseline. Patients with prior systemic cancer treatment, concomitant immunosuppressants, or other active malignancies were excluded. The sequencing here drew on blood, taken from a patient treated with checkpoint blockade. This chain joins TRBV5-1 and TRBJ2-5; 9 positions agree with TRBD2. This sequence was found in a human donor with melanoma. This CDR3 is CASSIGTSRGGAQYF. The CDR3 DNA reads TGCGCCAGCAGCATCGGGACTAGCAGGGGAGGGGCCCAGTACTTC.